This T cell receptor beta chain stems from a study of blood T cell repertoires in COVID-19. Using immunoSEQ multiplex PCR, the repertoire was profiled, and TCRdb retains in-frame clones only, with some absent. The data hold roughly 190,000 clones, with roughly 88% observed a single time. Losses at the gene ends were 2 bases for V and 2 bases for J; bases not matched to a gene: 6. The germline V gene encodes CDR1 LGHDT and CDR2 YNNKEL (reference sequence). The CDR3 covers 17 residues. This TCR was sampled from a woman between 40 and 55 years old who had recovered from COVID-19. The chain has TRBV3-1 (or the pseudogene TRBV3-2) and TRBJ2-7; 13 nucleotides match TRBD2. Sequences were obtained from peripheral blood. CDR3 residues: CASSQPPGTSGAYEQYF. The CDR3 DNA reads TGTGCCAGCAGCCAACCCCCTGGGACTAGCGGGGCCTACGAGCAGTACTTC.